Sequencing of this T cell receptor beta chain was carried out in a study of blood T cell repertoires in COVID-19. Background on the study: Nucleic acid was either cDNA or gDNA, and it came from T cells, B-cell-depleted T cells, or PBMCs.

In the source study's methods: Nucleated cell counts were estimated from reference gene primer amplification. The method was immunoSEQ multiplex PCR; TCRdb's version includes in-frame clones alone and lacks a portion of them. V and J calls plus clone size are reproduced from that table; the DNA served to infer D and trimming. Among around 230,000 clones listed, roughly 80% were seen once. This receptor was identified in a woman aged 80 or over with acute or convalescent COVID-19. The sample comprised peripheral blood.

The CDR3 DNA reads TGTGCCAGCAGAAGCAGGGGGCCGAATGGCTACACCTTC. As protein: CASRSRGPNGYTF. The chain is built from TRBV5-6 and TRBJ1-2, with 8 nucleotides matching TRBD1. Germline CDR1 SGHDT, CDR2 YYEEEE. Losses at the gene ends were 5 bases for V and 6 bases for J; bases not matched to a gene: 6. The CDR3 length is 13 residues.